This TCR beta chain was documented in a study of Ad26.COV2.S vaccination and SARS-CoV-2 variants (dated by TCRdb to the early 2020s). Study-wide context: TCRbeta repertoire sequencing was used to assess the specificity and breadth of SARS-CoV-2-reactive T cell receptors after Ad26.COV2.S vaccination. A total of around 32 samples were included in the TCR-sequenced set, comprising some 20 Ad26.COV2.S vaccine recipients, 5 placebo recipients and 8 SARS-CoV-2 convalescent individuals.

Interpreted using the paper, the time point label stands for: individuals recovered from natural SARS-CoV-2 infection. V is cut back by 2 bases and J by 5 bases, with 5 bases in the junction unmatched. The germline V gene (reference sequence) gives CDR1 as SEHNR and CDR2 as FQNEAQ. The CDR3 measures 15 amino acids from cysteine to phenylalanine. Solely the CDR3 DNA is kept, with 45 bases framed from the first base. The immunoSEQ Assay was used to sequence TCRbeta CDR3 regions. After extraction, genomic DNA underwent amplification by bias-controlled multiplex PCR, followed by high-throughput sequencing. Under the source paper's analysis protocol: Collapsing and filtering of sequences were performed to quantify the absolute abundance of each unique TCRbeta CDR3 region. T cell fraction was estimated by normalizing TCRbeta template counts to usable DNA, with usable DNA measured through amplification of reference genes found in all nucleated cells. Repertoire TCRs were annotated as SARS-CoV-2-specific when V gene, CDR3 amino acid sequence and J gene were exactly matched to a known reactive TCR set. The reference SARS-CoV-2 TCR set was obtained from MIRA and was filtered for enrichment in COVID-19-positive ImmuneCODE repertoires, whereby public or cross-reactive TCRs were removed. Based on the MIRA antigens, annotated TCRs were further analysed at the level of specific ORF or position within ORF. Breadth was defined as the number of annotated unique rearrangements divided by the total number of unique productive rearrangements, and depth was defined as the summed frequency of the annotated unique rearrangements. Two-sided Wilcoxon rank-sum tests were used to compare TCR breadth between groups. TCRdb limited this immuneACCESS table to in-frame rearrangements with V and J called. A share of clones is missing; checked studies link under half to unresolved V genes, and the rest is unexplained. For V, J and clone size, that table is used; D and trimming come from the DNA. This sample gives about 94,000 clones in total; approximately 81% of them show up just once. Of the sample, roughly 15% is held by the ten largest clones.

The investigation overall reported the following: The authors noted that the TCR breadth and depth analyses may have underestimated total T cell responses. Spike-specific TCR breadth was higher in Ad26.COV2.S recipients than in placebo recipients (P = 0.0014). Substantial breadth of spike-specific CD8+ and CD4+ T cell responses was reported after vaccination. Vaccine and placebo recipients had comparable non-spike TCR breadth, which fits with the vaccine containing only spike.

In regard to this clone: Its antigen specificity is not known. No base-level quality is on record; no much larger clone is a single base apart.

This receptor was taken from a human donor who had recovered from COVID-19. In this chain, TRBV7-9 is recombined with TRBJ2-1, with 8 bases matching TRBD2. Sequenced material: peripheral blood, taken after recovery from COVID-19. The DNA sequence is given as TGTGCCAGCAGCTTAAGCGGGAGCGCCGACAATGAGCAGTTCTTC. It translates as CASSLSGSADNEQFF.